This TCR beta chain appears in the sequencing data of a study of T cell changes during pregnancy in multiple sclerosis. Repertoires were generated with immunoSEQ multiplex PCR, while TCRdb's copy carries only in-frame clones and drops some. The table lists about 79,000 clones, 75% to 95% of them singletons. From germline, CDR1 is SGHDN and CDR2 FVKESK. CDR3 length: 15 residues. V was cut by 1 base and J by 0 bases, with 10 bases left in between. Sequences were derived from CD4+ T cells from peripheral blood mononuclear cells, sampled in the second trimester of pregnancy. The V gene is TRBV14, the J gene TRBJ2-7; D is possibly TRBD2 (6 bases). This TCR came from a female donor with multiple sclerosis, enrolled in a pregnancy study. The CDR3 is CASSQGQAGSYEQYF. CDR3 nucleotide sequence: TGTGCCAGCAGCCAAGGCCAAGCGGGCTCCTACGAGCAGTACTTC.